A single sample gave rise to the 29 T cell receptor beta chains below, sequenced in a study of molecular identifiers for immune sequencing clone quantification. TCRdb analysed the PCR reads with MiXCR anew, one entry per CDR3 protein. Altogether about 510,000 distinct CDR3 sequences are present, over 20% being singletons, with the ten largest covering approximately 0.8%. Material: naive CD8+ T cells from blood, with Jurkat cell RNA spiked in. Subset indicated: FACS-sorted CD8+CD4-CCR7+CD45RA+ naive T cells. These receptors came from a human donor in good health. Some libraries in this study had Jurkat cell RNA spiked in.

The chain recombines TRBV4-3 with TRBJ2-2; 7 bases agree with TRBD1. The CDR3 runs to 20 residues. V dropped 1 base and J dropped 3; count of bases not matched to a gene: 17. Germline lookup yields CDR1 LGHNA and CDR2 YSLEER. This CDR3 reads CASSQVVEKESGGDTGELFF. In nucleotides, the CDR3 is TGCGCCAGCAGCCAAGTTGTCGAGAAGGAGTCAGGGGGTGACACCGGGGAGCTGTTTTTT.

About this clonotype: Since a much larger clone is just one base distant, this may be a read error. The conserved closing phenylalanine or tryptophan is absent in this CDR3, likely reflecting a read error. The chain uses TRBV12-3 or TRBV12-4 and TRBJ2-3, with 9 nucleotides matching TRBD1. With V trimmed by 5 bases and J by 5 bases, 14 bases remained unmatched. CDR3 length: 17 residues. CDR3 in amino acids: CASSPIVAGQGVDTQYC. In DNA, the CDR3 is TGTGCCAGCAGTCCAATAGTCGCGGGACAGGGTGTAGATACGCAGTATTGT.

In its sample, this clonotype was seen a few times. The CDR3 region has the DNA TGCGCCAGCAGCCCCCGGGACACGGACGCGGAGACCCAGTACTTC. Translation: CASSPRDTDAETQYF. The genes are TRBV4-1 and TRBJ2-5, with a weak D call TRBD1 (6 bases). The CDR3 is made up of 15 amino acids. V shed 4 bases and J shed 5 bases, with 17 bases lying between them. Looked up from germline, CDR1 is MGHRA and CDR2 is YSYEKL.

This clonotype was detected a few times. CDR3 in DNA: TGCGCCAGCAGCCAAGATTGGGCCGATTACCAAGAGACCCAGTACTTC. Translating it yields CASSQDWADYQETQYF. The chain recombines TRBV4-3 with TRBJ2-5; D ambiguous. V was cut by 0 bases and J by 0 bases, with 11 bases left in between. In germline, CDR1 is LGHNA, CDR2 YSLEER. The CDR3 is made up of 16 amino acids.

This chain connects TRBV27 to TRBJ2-1, with 8 bases lining up with TRBD1. Germline-derived CDR1 and CDR2 are MNHEY and SMNVEV (reference sequence). This CDR3 region has 12 residues. With V trimmed by 7 bases and J by 6 bases, 2 bases remained unmatched. CDR3 protein: CASNTGGNEQFF. CDR3 coding DNA: TGTGCCAGCAATACAGGGGGCAATGAGCAGTTCTTC.

This clonotype was observed many times. The chain joins TRBV7-9 to TRBJ1-1; D gene uncertain. Germline assignment: CDR1 SEHNR and CDR2 FQNEAQ (reference sequence). The CDR3 totals 12 residues. Trimming stripped 5 bases from V and 7 bases from J, with 11 bases between. CDR3 loop: CASSQISLEAFF. In nucleotides, the CDR3 is TGTGCCAGCAGCCAAATTTCCCTTGAAGCTTTCTTT.

In its sample, this clonotype was seen many times. The rearrangement links TRBV29-1 to TRBJ1-1; D is perhaps TRBD1 (5 bases). The CDR3 loop spans 12 amino acids. V shed 1 base and J shed 5 bases, with 8 bases lying between them. The germline V gene has CDR1 SQVTM and CDR2 ANQGSEA. The CDR3 DNA sequence: TGCAGCGTTGAAGGGGGGGGGACTGAAGCTTTCTTT. Its protein is CSVEGGGTEAFF.

This clonotype came up many times. This chain uses TRBV4-1 with TRBJ1-1, with D maybe TRBD1 (6 bases). Germline V gives CDR1 MGHRA, CDR2 YSYEKL. V lost 3 bases to trimming and J lost 2 bases, with 10 bases between them. The CDR3 totals 14 residues. The CDR3 region has the DNA TGCGCCAGCAGCCAGACAGGACTAAACACTGAAGCTTTCTTT. This translates into CASSQTGLNTEAFF.

CDR3 region: CASSQILAGVNNEQFF. CDR3 in DNA: TGCGCCAGCAGCCAAATTCTAGCGGGAGTCAACAATGAGCAGTTCTTC. This sequence joins TRBV4-1 and TRBJ2-1; 10 bases line up with TRBD2. The CDR3 contains 16 residues. Germline V CDR1 and CDR2: MGHRA, YSYEKL. V lost 2 bases, J lost 5 bases, and 6 bases stayed unmatched.

The chain couples TRBV15 to TRBJ1-5; D call uncertain. CDR3 length: 12 amino acids. Per the germline V gene, CDR1 is LNHNV and CDR2 is YYDKDF (reference sequence). V gave up 7 bases and J gave up 4 bases, with 8 bases separating them. The CDR3 DNA is TGTGCCACCAAGCTCGGGAATCAGCCCCAGCATTTT. Amino acid sequence: CATKLGNQPQHF.

Concerning this clonotype: This may come from a read error, since a much larger clone is one base off. The chain is built from TRBV7-2 and TRBJ2-7; D remains unclear. This CDR3 is 14 amino acids long. Between the trimmed V and J ends, which lost 5 bases and 0 bases, there was a span of 11 bases. Germline CDR1 is SGHTA and CDR2 is FQGNSA. DNA of the CDR3: TGTGCCAGCAGCCCACCATCGACCTCCTACGAGCAGTACTTC. Residues: CASSPPSTSYEQYF. Supplemented by reference TRBV7-2 and TRBJ2-7, the full variable domain reads GAGVSQSPSNKVTEKGKDVELRCDPISGHTALYWYRQSLGQGLEFLIYFQGNSAPDKSGLPSDRFSAERTGGSVSTLTIQRTQQEDSAVYLCASSPPSTSYEQYFGPGTRLTVT.

About this clonotype: A much larger clone sits a single nucleotide away, making a read error possible. The gene calls are TRBV25-1 and TRBJ1-1; D is undetermined. Germline assignment: CDR1 MGHDK and CDR2 SYGVNS. This CDR3 region has 12 residues. CDR3 nucleotides: TGTGCCACCCGATGGAGGGAAACTGAAGCTTACTTT. Translated: CATRWRETEAYF.

A note on this clonotype: Just one base apart from a much larger clone, this may be a read error. The genes are TRBV29-1 and TRBJ2-7; 9 nucleotides line up with TRBD1. V dropped 7 bases and J dropped 6; count of bases not matched to a gene: 10. The length of the CDR3 is 13 residues. Germline V gene data show CDR1 as SQVTM and CDR2 as ANQGSEA. CDR3 residues: CSAAGTGPCEQYF. The CDR3 nucleotides read TGCAGCGCTGCTGGGACAGGGCCCTGCGAGCAGTACTTC.

This clonotype was detected a few times. The CDR3 region has the DNA TGTGCCAGCACCCAGGGTAGGGTTCCGGGCTACACCTTC. It encodes CASTQGRVPGYTF. J is TRBJ1-2 and V is TRBV11-2, with TRBD1 as a possible D gene (5 bases). Trimming took off 7 bases at V and 8 bases at J, with 17 bases between the two ends. Germline CDR1 and CDR2: SGHAT and FQNNGV. CDR3 size: 13 residues.

The sample holds a few counts of this clonotype. The chain joins TRBV27 to TRBJ2-7; no reliable D call. Per the germline V gene, CDR1 is MNHEY and CDR2 is SMNVEV (reference sequence). Trimming removed 4 bases at V and 0 bases at J, with 13 bases between. The CDR3 contains 15 residues. The CDR3 nucleotides read TGTGCCAGCAGTTCATGGCAGGAAAGCTCCTACGAGCAGTACTTC. Its protein is CASSSWQESSYEQYF.

The chain recombines TRBV4-3 with TRBJ2-7, with 11 positions matching TRBD1. Trimming removed 2 bases from V and 4 bases from J; junction bases left unmatched: 16. This CDR3 has 19 amino acids. From germline, CDR1 is LGHNA and CDR2 YSLEER. Written as DNA, the CDR3 is TGCGCCAGCAGCCAAACGAGGACAGGGGGCTTTGATGCTTGGTACGAGCAGTACTTC. Protein: CASSQTRTGGFDAWYEQYF.

This clonotype showed up just a few times. The gene calls are TRBV29-1 and TRBJ2-7; possibly TRBD2 for D (6 bases). This CDR3 has 13 residues. CDR1 and CDR2 (germline): SQVTM, ANQGSEA. The V end was cut by 5 bases, the J end by 1 base, with 12 bases between. The CDR3 reads CSVSGGYSYEQYF. As DNA, the CDR3 is TGCAGCGTTAGTGGAGGGTATTCCTACGAGCAGTACTTC.

This clonotype was detected once. This chain links TRBV29-1 with TRBJ1-2; 8 bases are a match to TRBD1. After removal of 8 bases from V and 6 bases from J, the junction contained 11 bases not matched to a gene. From germline, CDR1 is SQVTM and CDR2 ANQGSEA. The CDR3 sequence is 13 residues long. CDR3 residues: CSTSGGADHGYTF. The CDR3 DNA is TGCAGCACTTCAGGGGGCGCAGATCATGGCTACACCTTC. Together with reference TRBV29-1 and TRBJ1-2, the CDR3 gives the full variable domain: SAVISQKPSRDICQRGTSLTIQCQVDSQVTMMFWYRQQPGQSLTLIATANQGSEATYESGFVIDKFPISRPNLTFSTLTVSNMSPEDSSIYLCSTSGGADHGYTFGSGTRLTVV.

This clonotype was seen many times. The V call is TRBV29-1, the J call TRBJ1-1; maybe TRBD1 (5 bases). This CDR3 is 11 amino acids long. The V gene lost 6 bases and the J gene lost 6 bases, with 11 bases spanning the gap. The V gene's germline CDR1 is SQVTM and CDR2 ANQGSEA. CDR3 DNA: TGCAGCGTCGACAGCCCCGCTGAAGCTTTCTTT. It codes for CSVDSPAEAFF.

This clonotype came up many times. The V call is TRBV4-3, the J call TRBJ1-1; the D is unclear. Trimming removed 3 bases from V and 3 bases from J, with 8 bases in between. CDR3 size: 13 residues. The V gene's germline CDR1 is LGHNA and CDR2 YSLEER. The CDR3 bases are TGCGCCAGCAGCCAGGGATGGGACACTGAAGCTTTCTTT. It codes for CASSQGWDTEAFF.

In this sample, this clonotype turned up a few times. The V call is TRBV2, the J call TRBJ1-1; no clear D. Between the trimmed V and J ends, which lost 0 bases and 0 bases, there was a span of 8 bases. CDR3 length: 15 residues. The V gene's germline CDR1 is SNHLY and CDR2 FYNNEI. CDR3 sequence reads: CASSEAAWMNTEAFF. CDR3 in DNA: TGTGCCAGCAGTGAAGCTGCATGGATGAACACTGAAGCTTTCTTT.

This rearrangement joins TRBV7-9 to TRBJ2-1; TRBD2 agrees at 8 bases. Trimming cost V 3 bases and J 8 bases; bases outside gene matches: 9. The germline V gene has CDR1 SEHNR and CDR2 FQNEAQ (reference sequence). The CDR3 loop spans 15 amino acids. In DNA form, the CDR3 reads TGTGCCAGCAGCTTTCGAGACGGGGGGGCCCATGAGCAGTTCTTC. This encodes CASSFRDGGAHEQFF.

This clonotype came up a few times. The chain couples TRBV19 to TRBJ2-7; a possible D gene is TRBD1 (5 bases). CDR3 length equals 12 residues. Germline V gene sequence: CDR1 LNHDA, CDR2 SQIVND (reference sequence). Trimming stripped 9 bases from V and 6 bases from J, with 15 bases between. In DNA form, the CDR3 reads TGTGCCAGCAGGGTTGGGGCTGGCGAGCAGTACTTC. It is translated as CASRVGAGEQYF.

This clonotype showed up just a few times. J is TRBJ2-7 and V is TRBV28; the match to TRBD2 covers 7 bases. In germline, CDR1 is MDHEN, CDR2 SYDVKM. V was pared by 8 bases and J by 2 bases, with 6 bases of the junction left unmatched. The CDR3 consists of 13 residues. The CDR3 here is CASQGGDTYEQYF. DNA of the CDR3: TGTGCCAGCCAGGGAGGGGATACCTACGAGCAGTACTTC.

This clonotype was counted ten times or more. The V call is TRBV7-6, the J call TRBJ2-1; D is unresolved. Trimming stripped 0 bases from V and 8 bases from J, with 17 bases between. Per germline, CDR1 SGHVS and CDR2 FNYEAQ. The CDR3 extends over 16 amino acids. The CDR3 is CASSLAWWVEDDEQFF. The CDR3 DNA reads TGTGCCAGCAGCTTAGCGTGGTGGGTAGAAGACGATGAGCAGTTCTTC.

A single count supports this clonotype. This chain uses TRBV6-1 with TRBJ1-1; no definite D call. The CDR3 covers 15 residues. V shed 6 bases and J shed 2 bases, with 16 bases lying between them. The germline V gene encodes CDR1 MNHNS and CDR2 SASEGT. The CDR3, as DNA: TGTGCCAGCAGATCCGTGAAGACTCGCAACACTGAAGCTTTCTTT. Translation: CASRSVKTRNTEAFF.

There are a few counts of this clonotype. This chain uses TRBV5-1 with TRBJ2-7; 8 bases match TRBD1. This CDR3 is 16 amino acids long. Per germline, CDR1 SGHRS and CDR2 YFSETQ. V was pared by 0 bases and J by 4 bases, with 9 bases of the junction left unmatched. The CDR3 loop reads CASSLALTGVLYEQYF. The CDR3 DNA reads as TGCGCCAGCAGCTTGGCCCTGACAGGGGTATTGTACGAGCAGTACTTC.

About this clonotype itself: One base away lies a much larger clone, so this may be a sequencing read error. The V gene is TRBV6-5, the J gene TRBJ2-7; D tentatively fits TRBD1 or TRBD2 (5 bases each). The CDR3 contains 13 residues. Trimming cost V 6 bases and J 12 bases, with 21 bases left between them. CDR1 MNHEY and CDR2 SVGAGI come from the germline V gene. CDR3 DNA sequence: TGTGCCAGCAGCCCGGGGTCGGCAGGGAAGCGGTACTTC. Translating gives CASSPGSAGKRYF.

This clonotype came up a few times. The chain joins TRBV3-1 to TRBJ2-7; D possibly corresponds to TRBD1 (5 bases). CDR1 and CDR2 (germline): LGHDT, YNNKEL (reference sequence). CDR3 length equals 14 residues. Trimming pared 2 bases from V and 2 bases from J, leaving 10 bases between. The CDR3: CASSQSDTTYEQYF. The CDR3, as DNA: TGTGCCAGCAGCCAATCGGACACCACCTACGAGCAGTACTTC.